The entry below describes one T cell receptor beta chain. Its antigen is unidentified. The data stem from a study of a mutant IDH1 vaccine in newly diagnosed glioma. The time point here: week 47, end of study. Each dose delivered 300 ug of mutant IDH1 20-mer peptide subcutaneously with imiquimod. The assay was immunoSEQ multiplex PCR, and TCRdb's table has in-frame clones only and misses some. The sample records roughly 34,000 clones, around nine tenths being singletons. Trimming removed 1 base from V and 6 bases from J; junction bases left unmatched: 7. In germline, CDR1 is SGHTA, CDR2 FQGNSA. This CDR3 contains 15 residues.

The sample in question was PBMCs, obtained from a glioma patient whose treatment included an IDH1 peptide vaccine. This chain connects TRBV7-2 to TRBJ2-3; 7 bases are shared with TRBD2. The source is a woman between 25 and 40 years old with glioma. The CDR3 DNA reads TGTGCCAGCAGCTTAGAGAGCGGGGTTCCGGATACGCAGTATTTT. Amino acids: CASSLESGVPDTQYF.